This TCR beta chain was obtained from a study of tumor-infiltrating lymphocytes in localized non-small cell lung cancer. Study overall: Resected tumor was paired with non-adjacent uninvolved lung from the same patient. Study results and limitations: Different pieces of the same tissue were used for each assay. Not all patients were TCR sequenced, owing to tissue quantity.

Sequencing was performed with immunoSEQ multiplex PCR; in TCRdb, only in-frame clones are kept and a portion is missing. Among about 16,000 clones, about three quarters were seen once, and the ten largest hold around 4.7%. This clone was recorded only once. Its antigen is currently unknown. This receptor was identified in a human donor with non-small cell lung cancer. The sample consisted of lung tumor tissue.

The CDR3 is CASSLAFEAETQYF. The CDR3 nucleotides read TGCGCCAGCAGCTTGGCTTTCGAGGCAGAGACCCAGTACTTC. V usage is TRBV5-1 and J usage is TRBJ2-5; unclear D gene. V lost 0 bases and J 4 bases, leaving 10 bases between the germline ends. The CDR3 has 14 amino acids. The V gene's germline CDR1 is SGHRS and CDR2 YFSETQ.